Sequencing of this T cell receptor (beta chain) was carried out in a study of T cell repertoires in cytomegalovirus infection. Overall study context: It was the public TCR beta signatures that indicated both CMV infection and matching HLA type.

CDR3 length equals 15 residues. Germline CDR1 is KGHSH and CDR2 is LQKENI. V was pared by 4 bases and J by 6 bases, with 16 bases between. TCRdb redid the calling of the reads with MiXCR, one entry per CDR3 protein. The sample has just under 550,000 distinct CDR3 sequences, around 27% seen once; the top ten hold about 13%. Sequencing was performed on PBMCs. The genes are TRBV18 and TRBJ1-5; weak D call: TRBD1 (5 bases). The TCR originated in a human donor in good health (CMV status not recorded). Some clones in this sample may be carry-over from other donors' samples. The CDR3 sequence: CASSRNGAAGQPQHF. The CDR3, as DNA: TGTGCCAGCTCACGGAACGGGGCAGCGGGTCAGCCCCAGCATTTT.